One sample yielded the 10 T cell receptor beta chains listed below, sequenced in a study of blood T cell repertoires in COVID-19. TCRdb's table, derived via immunoSEQ multiplex PCR, lists solely in-frame clones and lacks some. The sample holds about 56,000 clones, 85% to 90% seen once. Sequenced material: peripheral blood. The receptors originated from a woman in her sixties or seventies with COVID-19, enrolled during active disease.

The chain recombines TRBV7-2 with TRBJ1-6; TRBD1 is a possible D gene (5 bases). The CDR3 is 13 residues long. The germline V and J ends were trimmed by 5 bases and 7 bases, with 9 bases remaining between them. The germline gives CDR1 SGHTA, CDR2 FQGNSA. The CDR3 is CASSPRQNSPLHF. The CDR3 region has the DNA TGTGCCAGCAGCCCCCGACAGAATTCACCCCTCCACTTT. Drawing the rest from reference TRBV7-2 and TRBJ1-6, the complete variable domain is GAGVSQSPSNKVTEKGKDVELRCDPISGHTALYWYRQSLGQGLEFLIYFQGNSAPDKSGLPSDRFSAERTGGSVSTLTIQRTQQEDSAVYLCASSPRQNSPLHFGNGTRLTVT.

This clone showed up just a few times. The rearrangement uses TRBV7-9 and TRBJ2-1; D may be TRBD2 (6 bases). There are 14 residues in the CDR3. CDR1 and CDR2 from the germline V gene are SEHNR and FQNEAQ (reference sequence). The ends were cut back, 6 bases at V and 5 bases at J, with 14 bases in the middle. The CDR3 loop reads CASSRDFGDNEQFF. The CDR3 DNA follows: TGTGCCAGCAGTCGGGACTTTGGGGACAATGAGCAGTTCTTC. The variable domain in full, with the rest retrieved from reference TRBV7-9 and TRBJ2-1, is DTGVSQNPRHKITKRGQNVTFRCDPISEHNRLYWYRQTLGQGPEFLTYFQNEAQLEKSRLLSDRFSAERPKGSFSTLEIQRTEQGDSAMYLCASSRDFGDNEQFFGPGTRLTVL.

The chain uses TRBV28 and TRBJ2-2, with 12 bases lining up with TRBD1. The trim removed 4 bases at V and 4 bases at J, leaving 1 base unmatched. CDR1 is MDHEN, CDR2 SYDVKM, per germline. The CDR3 consists of 15 residues. The CDR3 sequence is CASSSGQGATGELFF. As DNA, the CDR3 is TGTGCCAGCAGTTCGGGACAGGGGGCCACCGGGGAGCTGTTTTTT.

The genes are TRBV5-1 and TRBJ2-5; 9 positions match TRBD2. This CDR3 has 19 amino acids. Germline V gives CDR1 SGHRS, CDR2 YFSETQ. Trimming cost V 1 base and J 0 bases; bases outside gene matches: 13. The CDR3 DNA sequence: TGCGCCAGCAGCTTGAGAGCAGGGGCGACTAGCGGCGACCAAGAGACCCAGTACTTC. As protein: CASSLRAGATSGDQETQYF. Full variable domain (remainder filled in from reference TRBV5-1 and TRBJ2-5): KAGVTQTPRYLIKTRGQQVTLSCSPISGHRSVSWYQQTPGQGLQFLFEYFSETQRNKGNFPGRFSGRQFSNSRSEMNVSTLELGDSALYLCASSLRAGATSGDQETQYFGPGTRLLVL.

The chain joins TRBV10-3 to TRBJ1-2; D remains ambiguous. Trimming removed 0 bases at V and 7 bases at J, with 9 bases between. The CDR3 runs 13 residues. From germline, CDR1 is ENHRY and CDR2 SYGVKD. The CDR3 bases are TGTGCCATCAGTGAGTCGAGGAACGGTGGCTACACCTTC. It translates to CAISESRNGGYTF.

V and J are TRBV5-6 and TRBJ1-4; 9 nucleotides match TRBD1. CDR1 SGHDT and CDR2 YYEEEE come from the germline V gene. CDR3 length: 15 residues. The V and J ends lost 4 bases and 6 bases, in that order; junction bases with no gene match: 7. CDR3 in DNA: TGTGCCAGCAGCAGCCAGACAGGGGGTTATGAAAAACTGTTTTTT. The encoded protein is CASSSQTGGYEKLFF.

The CDR3: CSVELAGVGETQYF. CDR3 DNA: TGCAGCGTTGAACTAGCGGGAGTGGGAGAGACCCAGTACTTC. This chain connects TRBV29-1 to TRBJ2-5; 10 bases map to TRBD2. Per the germline V gene, CDR1 is SQVTM and CDR2 is ANQGSEA. The V gene end was trimmed by 2 bases and the J gene end by 4 bases; junction bases not matched to a gene: 4. The CDR3 is made up of 14 amino acids.

This clone showed up just a few times. The chain uses TRBV4-1 and TRBJ1-5; no definite D call. Germline CDR1 is MGHRA and CDR2 is YSYEKL. The V end lost 0 bases, the J end lost 0 bases, and 6 bases lay between the germline ends. The CDR3 contains 15 residues. The CDR3 region has the DNA TGCGCCAGCAGCCAAGATATCCGTAGCAATCAGCCCCAGCATTTT. It yields the protein CASSQDIRSNQPQHF.

This chain connects TRBV5-1 to TRBJ2-7, with D possibly matching TRBD2 (6 bases). CDR3 length: 15 amino acids. Germline V lookup: CDR1 SGHRS, CDR2 YFSETQ. V lost 4 bases to trimming and J lost 1 base, with 15 bases between them. CDR3 nucleotide sequence: TGCGCCAGCAGCCCCAGTGGGGGGTCATCCTACGAGCAGTACTTC. Its protein is CASSPSGGSSYEQYF.

V and J are TRBV27 and TRBJ1-1; perhaps TRBD1 as D (6 bases). With 1 base removed from V and 6 bases from J, the gap between germline ends came to 15 bases. Per germline, CDR1 MNHEY and CDR2 SMNVEV (reference sequence). This CDR3 comprises 15 residues. This CDR3 is CASSLLWGQRAEAFF. The CDR3 nucleotides read TGTGCCAGCAGTTTATTATGGGGGCAAAGGGCTGAAGCTTTCTTT.